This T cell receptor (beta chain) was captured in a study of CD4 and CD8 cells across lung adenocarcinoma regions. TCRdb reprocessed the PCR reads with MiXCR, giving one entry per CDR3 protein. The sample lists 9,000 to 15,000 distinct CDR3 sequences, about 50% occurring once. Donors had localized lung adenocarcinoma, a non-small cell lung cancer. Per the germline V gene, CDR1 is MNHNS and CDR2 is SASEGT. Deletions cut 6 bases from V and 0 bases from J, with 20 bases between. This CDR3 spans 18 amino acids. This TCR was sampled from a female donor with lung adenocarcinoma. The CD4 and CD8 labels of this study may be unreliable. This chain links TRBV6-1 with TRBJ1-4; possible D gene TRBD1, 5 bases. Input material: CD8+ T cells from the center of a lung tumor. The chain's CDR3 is CASSQHQGLTATNEKLFF. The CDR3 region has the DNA TGTGCCAGCAGCCAACATCAGGGTCTAACTGCAACTAATGAAAAACTGTTTTTT.